These 12 T cell receptor beta chains originate from one sample sequenced in a study of blood T cell repertoires in COVID-19. Assay used: immunoSEQ multiplex PCR; TCRdb lists only in-frame clones, some missing. The sample has approximately 200,000 clones, 75% to 85% seen once; the top ten hold approximately 7%. What was sequenced was peripheral blood. These TCRs come from a woman in her 50s with acute or convalescent COVID-19.

The V and J genes are TRBV7-2 and TRBJ1-6; D is uncertain. CDR1 and CDR2 (germline): SGHTA, FQGNSA. V lost 5 bases, J lost 2 bases, and 7 bases lay in between. The CDR3 has 14 amino acids. CDR3 in amino acids: CASSPGTYNSPLHF. DNA for the CDR3: TGTGCCAGCAGCCCCGGGACCTATAATTCACCCCTCCACTTT.

This chain joins TRBV27 and TRBJ2-1; 7 bases match TRBD2. The CDR3 has 16 residues. Germline lookup yields CDR1 MNHEY and CDR2 SMNVEV (reference sequence). With V trimmed by 8 bases and J by 6 bases, 16 bases remained unmatched. The CDR3 DNA is TGTGCCAGCCACTGGGGGGGTGTATTCGGTCGCAATGAGCAGTTCTTC. Its protein product is CASHWGGVFGRNEQFF.

A remark on this clone: Other DNA sequences from this sample encode an identical CDR3 as well. The genes are TRBV18 and TRBJ1-2; D is perhaps TRBD1 (5 bases). Germline lookup yields CDR1 KGHSH and CDR2 LQKENI. Trimming pared 9 bases from V and 0 bases from J, leaving 11 bases between. The length of the CDR3 is 13 residues. CDR3 loop: CASSRGTNYGYTF. In DNA, the CDR3 is TGTGCCAGTTCGCGGGGGACTAACTATGGCTACACCTTC.

About this clone: One junction end disagrees with the germline gene, perhaps due to a read error. CDR3 sequence reads: CASSIGTGGNNEQFF. The CDR3 DNA follows: TGTGCTAGCAGCATCGGGACAGGGGGTAACAATGAGCAGTTCTTC. The chain is built from TRBV7-7 and TRBJ2-1, with TRBD1 matching over 11 bases. CDR1 and CDR2 from the germline V gene are SSHAT and FNYEAQ (reference sequence). This CDR3 region has 15 residues.

As DNA, the CDR3 is TGTGCCAGCAGCCCCGCGGGGTCCACAGCGAACACTGAAGCTTTCTTT. Its protein product is CASSPAGSTANTEAFF. The chain joins TRBV27 to TRBJ1-1; D is unclear. V lost 6 bases and J 1 base, leaving 18 bases between the germline ends. Germline V CDR1 and CDR2: MNHEY, SMNVEV (reference sequence). This CDR3 has 16 amino acids.

This clone has a single count. The chain is built from TRBV28 and TRBJ2-1; 9 positions match TRBD2. The CDR3 length is 15 residues. J was trimmed by 5 bases and V by 3 bases; bases with no gene match: 5. Germline-derived CDR1 and CDR2 are MDHEN and SYDVKM. The CDR3 spells CASSFRRGGNNEQFF. The CDR3 DNA reads as TGTGCCAGCAGTTTTCGGCGGGGGGGTAACAATGAGCAGTTCTTC.

The chain employs TRBV15 and TRBJ1-4; D not certain. Between the trimmed V and J ends, which lost 5 bases and 0 bases, there was a span of 13 bases. The CDR3 covers 16 residues. The germline V gene encodes CDR1 LNHNV and CDR2 YYDKDF (reference sequence). The CDR3 spells CATSGSDISTNEKLFF. DNA of the CDR3: TGTGCCACCAGCGGATCTGACATATCAACTAATGAAAAACTGTTTTTT.

V is TRBV28 and J is TRBJ1-1; D unclear. This CDR3 has 11 amino acids. The V and J ends lost 5 bases and 4 bases respectively, with 5 bases between them. The germline gives CDR1 MDHEN, CDR2 SYDVKM. CDR3 protein: CASSESTEAFF. The DNA of the CDR3 is TGTGCCAGCAGTGAGAGCACTGAAGCTTTCTTT.

This clone was found a few times. The gene calls are TRBV19 and TRBJ2-7, with D possibly TRBD2 on 7 matching bases. V lost 3 bases and J lost 1, with 13 bases in between. CDR3 size: 15 residues. Per the germline V gene, CDR1 is LNHDA and CDR2 is SQIVND (reference sequence). The CDR3 reads CASSMGRGLSYEQYF. As DNA, the CDR3 is TGTGCCAGTAGTATGGGCAGGGGACTATCCTACGAGCAGTACTTC.

The chain combines TRBV25-1 with TRBJ2-7, with 8 bases that match TRBD1. Germline lookup yields CDR1 MGHDK and CDR2 SYGVNS. J lost 5 bases, V lost 9 bases, and 21 bases had no gene match. The CDR3 contains 17 residues. This CDR3 is CARYRSGGASDCNEQYF. The CDR3 nucleotides are TGTGCCAGGTACCGTTCAGGGGGCGCGTCGGATTGTAACGAGCAGTACTTC.

CDR3 DNA: TGTGCCAGCAGCCCCCTCGGGATCCTGAGGGCAGATACGCAGTATTTT. Protein product: CASSPLGILRADTQYF. The V call is TRBV27, the J call TRBJ2-3, with D perhaps TRBD2 (5 bases). The CDR3 covers 16 residues. Trimming took off 6 bases at V and 4 bases at J, with 20 bases between the two ends. Germline V gene data show CDR1 as MNHEY and CDR2 as SMNVEV (reference sequence).

The chain combines TRBV10-3 with TRBJ2-7; 14 nucleotides match TRBD2. The germline V gene encodes CDR1 ENHRY and CDR2 SYGVKD. V shed 3 bases and J 0 bases; nucleotides not matched to a gene: 4. The CDR3 covers 17 residues. The CDR3 protein is CAISEGLAGGFSYEQYF. The CDR3 nucleotides are TGTGCCATCAGTGAAGGACTAGCGGGGGGCTTCTCCTACGAGCAGTACTTC.